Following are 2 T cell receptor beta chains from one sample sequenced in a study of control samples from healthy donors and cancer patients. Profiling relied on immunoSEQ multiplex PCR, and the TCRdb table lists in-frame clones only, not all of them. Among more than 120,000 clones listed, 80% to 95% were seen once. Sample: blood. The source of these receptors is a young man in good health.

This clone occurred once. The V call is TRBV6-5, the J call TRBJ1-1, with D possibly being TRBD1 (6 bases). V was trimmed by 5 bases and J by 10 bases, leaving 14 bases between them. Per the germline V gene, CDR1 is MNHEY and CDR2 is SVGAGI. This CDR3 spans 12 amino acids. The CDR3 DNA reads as TGTGCCAGCAGTACTGGACAGCGCCCAGCTTTCTTT. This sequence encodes CASSTGQRPAFF.

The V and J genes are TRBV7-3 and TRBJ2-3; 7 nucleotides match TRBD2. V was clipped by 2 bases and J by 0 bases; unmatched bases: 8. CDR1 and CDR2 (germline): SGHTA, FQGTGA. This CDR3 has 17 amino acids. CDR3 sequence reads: CASSLGLAGPSTDTQYF. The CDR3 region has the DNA TGTGCCAGCAGCTTAGGGTTAGCGGGTCCTAGCACAGATACGCAGTATTTT.